The source of this TCR beta chain is a study of cytomegalovirus exposure and HLA in healthy donors (dated by TCRdb to the late 2010s). General notes on the study: An earlier analysis of roughly 500 of the donors reported about 250 Gb of sequence data and 120 million or so unique TCR beta sequences from some 180 million T cells. An early release that covered more than 550 HLA-typed donors contained about 300 gigabases of sequencing data and about 93 million unique TCR sequences. Among the roughly 390 genotyped donors, under 90% belonged to the genetic ancestry cluster associated with self-reported Caucasian donors. The study aimed to test whether cataloging public T cell receptors could reveal signatures of past pathogen exposure. The T cell repertoires of 666 subjects were profiled by immunosequencing and related to cytomegalovirus serostatus. In addition to the first cohort of about 650 subjects, a separate validation cohort of approximately 120 different subjects was used. To predict cytomegalovirus infection status, the study brought together high-throughput TCR immunosequencing, statistical association of individual TCRs with disease status, and machine learning. A later analysis re-examined previously published TCR beta repertoires from about 700 donors and added high-resolution HLA genotyping to investigate patterns of TCR occurrence. The later analysis used no new phenotypic data to find candidate immune exposures, relying instead on TCR beta sequences and their occurrence across donors. In an earlier analysis of 550 to 700 of the donors, high-throughput TCR beta sequencing was used to judge whether each TCR beta V gene segment behaved as functional or pseudogenic. Donor age, sex, ethnicity and CMV serostatus were compiled together with the repertoire data. Genome-wide SNP genotypes for about 55% of the roughly 670 donors were used in a later genetic analysis, which treated that subset as a discovery cohort. All discovery cohort repertoires had been generated on a single sequencing platform. Class I and class II HLA loci were covered by the typing at four-digit resolution. Typing coverage differed by locus: A, B, C, DRB1 and DQB1 were typed in about 629-640 donors, DQA1 in about 560, DPA1 in some 570, and DPB1 in 472. Because of strong linkage in the cohort, 4 to 6 DR-DQ haplotypes were treated as single units for association and clustering. On average, over 200,000 unique TCR beta nucleotide sequences were sequenced per donor among 300 to 500 genotyped donors of the cohort, with about 19% of those sequences being non-productive.

What the authors observed across the whole study: Because counts were too low, roughly 16 rarely observed V segments, including chromosome 9 orphons, were left out of the earlier analysis of 500 to 650 of the donors. Across donors, most TCR sequences were observed very rarely, whereas some public TCRs were present in many individuals. In a later analysis, most CMV-associated TCR beta chains were found to appear HLA-restricted, with HLA associations seemingly driven largely by CMV exposure. In this cohort, only TCR beta chains were sequenced, and detectable features were limited by the absence of alpha or paired-chain data. In both the original and validation cohorts, the classifier was reported to diagnose cytomegalovirus status with high specificity and sensitivity. A later genetic analysis associated a missense DCLRE1C variant with V-gene and J-gene trimming of TCR beta chains, and an independent cohort replicated the association. According to a later genetic analysis, donors in an Asian-associated ancestry cluster had fewer N-insertions in productive TCRs than the approximately 710-donor mean. The 87-base-pair reads could not distinguish some IMGT-functional V segments, including TRBV6-2 and TRBV6-3, so those segments were excluded. Because some donors lacked HLA typing at each locus, the association tests relied only on the typed subset. A cluster of highly shared sequence variants was judged likely to be a technical artifact of the sequencing pipeline. In vitro tests confirmed that a few of the cytomegalovirus-associated TCR beta chains recognize cytomegalovirus antigens. When HLA alleles, especially DR and DQ, strongly co-occurred, attributing TCR associations to individual alleles was difficult. For the cohort, immune exposure information was limited to CMV serostatus. A later analysis reported that several top co-occurrence clusters appeared linked to parvovirus B19, influenza, CMV and Epstein-Barr virus. According to a later analysis, TCR association rates differed among HLA loci, with DRB1 alleles showing the most associated TCRs and HLA-C alleles showing the fewest. In a later analysis, HLA-associated TCR beta chains were found to be more clonally expanded and to have lower generation probabilities than equally common non-associated chains. Linkage disequilibrium might explain the correlated functional status among segregating V segments, but an unknown experimental factor could not be ruled out. A further reported finding was that TCR beta sequences accurately predicted the HLA-A and HLA-B alleles for most subjects in the first cohort. In an earlier analysis of more than 450 of the donors, most TCR beta V segments were observed in productive rearrangements about 87% or about 30% of the time, broadly matching IMGT annotations. The presence/absence analyses assumed that sequencing depth was roughly uniform across donors, and that assumption may not be true. According to the authors, the approach could potentially be generalized to other disease states and immunological phenotypes. The study listed 150 to 200 TCR beta chains as associated with cytomegalovirus. At a false discovery rate of 0.05, a later analysis linked about 17,000 TCR beta sequences to specific HLA alleles.

V loses 5 bases of germline sequence and J loses 12 bases, and the interval between the two ends is 19 bases. The CDR3 runs 13 amino acids, cysteine and phenylalanine included. Solely the CDR3 DNA is kept, with 39 bases framed from the first base. The germline V gene (reference sequence) supplies CDR1 SEHNR and CDR2 FQNEAQ. Concerning this clone: No antigen is known for it. Base qualities are not at hand, and no much larger clone is one base apart.

The cohort comprised under 700 healthy bone marrow donors. At the time of sampling, all cohort members were nominally healthy, though unrecorded immune exposures were likely present. The donor tested CMV seropositive and was one of the 289 seropositive cohort members. A peripheral blood sample was provided by each donor, and peripheral blood mononuclear cells were used for TCR beta sequencing. The Qiagen DNeasy Blood Extraction Kit was used to extract genomic DNA from the blood cell samples. The library relied on the immunoSEQ multiplex PCR assay. For the multiplex PCR, a mixture combining 60 forward primers for TCR Vbeta segments and 13 reverse primers for TCR Jbeta segments was used. The CDR3 region of rearranged TCR beta genes was amplified from genomic DNA by a multiplex PCR assay. The amplified TCR beta libraries were sequenced on the Illumina HiSeq System as 87-base-pair reads. As for the authors' bioinformatics: A later analysis counted some 80 million unique TCR beta chains across the 500 to 850 repertoires, and 10 million to 12 million of these chains were shared by at least two donors. Raw reads were error-corrected and collapsed into unique sequences with a nearest-neighbor algorithm that merged closely related sequences to remove PCR and sequencing errors. To assign V, D and J gene segments, CDR3 sequences were aligned to IMGT reference sequences. Each retained sequence needed at least a six-nucleotide match to both a V gene segment and a J gene segment. Rearrangements were classified as productive when the CDR3 lacked stop codons and remained in frame with V and J, and all other rearrangements were classified as non-productive. Following IMGT convention, CDR3 was defined as the stretch from the second conserved V-encoded cysteine up to the conserved J-encoded phenylalanine. In an earlier analysis of just under 600 of the donors, sequences lacking an unambiguous match to a single V gene segment were excluded. In an earlier analysis of 587 of the donors, V segments were called functional above 56.7% productive rearrangements and were called segregating when the between-donor standard deviation exceeded 5%. A statistical classification framework was built for diagnosing cytomegalovirus status from the catalog of TCR beta chain sequences. A later analysis assigned V and J genes by comparing TCR nucleotide sequences with IMGT/GENE-DB human TR gene sequences. In a later analysis, CDR3 sequences and most-parsimonious VDJ recombination scenarios were assigned using the TCRdist pipeline. In a later analysis, each TCR beta chain was defined by its CDR3 amino acid sequence together with its V-gene family, and reads lacking a unique V-gene family were excluded. To address suspected cross-contamination and a sequencing artifact, a later analysis removed a few hundred highly shared, low-generation-probability nucleotide sequences. In a later analysis, a clonal expansion index was calculated for each public chain from normalized within-repertoire ranks of inferred template counts. A later analysis computed generation probabilities with a VDJ recombination model fitted to out-of-frame rearrangements, and checked the results against IGoR. A later analysis scored TCR-TCR, TCR-HLA and TCR-CMV co-occurrence with hypergeometric tests, applying a repertoire-size bias correction to TCR pairs. To estimate false discovery rates, a later analysis permuted the HLA or CMV assignments 20 times. In a later analysis, co-occurring TCRs were grouped using DBSCAN, and TCRdist sequence similarity was added for clustering within HLA-allele-positive subsets. Repertoires with fewer than 30,000 or more than 120,000 public chains were left out of co-occurrence clustering, as were five repertoires with anomalous nucleotide sharing. As stored in TCRdb, this immuneACCESS dataset retains in-frame rearrangements with V and J assigned. A fraction of the clones does not appear; measured against another copy, unresolved V genes explain less than half of the discrepancy, and the remainder lacks a known reason. V and J calls and clone size are those listed in that table; D and trimming were worked out from the DNA. A total of more than 110,000 clones appear in this sample, under 80% of them only once. The ten largest clones represent roughly 8.8% of the sample.

What was sequenced was PBMCs. The chain is encoded by TRBV7-9 joined to TRBJ1-1; TRBD1 is perhaps the D gene, given 5 matching bases. The origin of this receptor is a woman aged 45-60 years in good health and CMV-seropositive. The bases are TGTGCCAGCAGCCCCCAAGCGCAGGGTGAGACTTTCTTT. Its product reads: CASSPQAQGETFF.